This entry is about one TCR beta chain. These data originate in a study of T cell responses to AZD1222 COVID-19 vaccine. The CDR3 is made up of 13 amino acids. CDR1 is SGHKS, CDR2 YYEKEE, per germline (reference sequence). Germline trimming cut 5 bases from V and 5 bases from J; bases unmatched to any gene: 3. Profiling relied on immunoSEQ multiplex PCR, and the TCRdb table lists in-frame clones only, not all of them. Found here are 100,000 to 150,000 clones, roughly 89% of them singletons; the top ten hold about 6%. This rearrangement joins TRBV5-5 to TRBJ1-1; 10 bases are shared with TRBD1. The sample in question was peripheral blood, obtained on day 0 of AZD1222 vaccination. This clonotype was obtained from an adult in good health. The CDR3 DNA reads TGTGCCAGCAGACCGGGACAGGGGACTGAAGCTTTCTTT. It is translated as CASRPGQGTEAFF.